What follows are 20 T cell receptor beta chains derived from one specimen sequenced in a study of monozygotic twins with inflammatory bowel disease. TCRdb re-called the 5' RACE reads, yielding one record per CDR3 amino acid sequence without DNA. The sample table sets out some 450,000 distinct CDR3 sequences. Sequences were obtained from blood. These receptors originate from a human donor with ulcerative colitis or Crohn's disease, or a healthy co-twin of an affected twin (not recorded which).

The genes are TRBV5-1 and TRBJ2-7; TCRdb returns TRBD1, unconfirmable since there is no DNA. Germline V gives CDR1 SGHRS, CDR2 YFSETQ. The CDR3 length is 13 residues. CDR3 residues: CASSFTGTYDQYF. The full variable domain, with the rest looked up from reference TRBV5-1 and TRBJ2-7, is KAGVTQTPRYLIKTRGQQVTLSCSPISGHRSVSWYQQTPGQGLQFLFEYFSETQRNKGNFPGRFSGRQFSNSRSEMNVSTLELGDSALYLCASSFTGTYDQYFGPGTRLTVT.

The CDR3: CASSFGPLRIADTQYF. The V call is TRBV11-2, the J call TRBJ2-3; TCRdb returns TRBD1, unconfirmable since there is no DNA. The CDR3 has 16 residues. Germline CDR1 and CDR2: SGHAT and FQNNGV. Filled out from reference TRBV11-2 and TRBJ2-3, the complete variable domain reads EAGVAQSPRYKIIEKRQSVAFWCNPISGHATLYWYQQILGQGPKLLIQFQNNGVVDDSQLPKDRFSAERLKGVDSTLKIQPAKLEDSAVYLCASSFGPLRIADTQYFGPGTRLTVL.

The J gene is TRBJ2-5, the V gene TRBV5-1. Per the germline V gene, CDR1 is SGHRS and CDR2 is YFSETQ. This CDR3 spans 12 amino acids. The CDR3 region is CASSLHQETQYF.

V gene TRBV7-2 combines with J gene TRBJ1-5; the D call from TCRdb, TRBD1, cannot be confirmed without DNA. This CDR3 is built from 13 residues. The germline V gene encodes CDR1 SGHTA and CDR2 FQGNSA. CDR3 protein: CASSYRGSQPQHF.

V and J are TRBV5-6 and TRBJ1-1. The CDR3 spans 14 residues. CDR1 is SGHDT and CDR2 is YYEEEE in the germline V gene. CDR3 protein: CASSAATRNTEAFF.

V and J are TRBV5-8 and TRBJ1-1. From germline, CDR1 is SGHTS and CDR2 YDEGEE. This CDR3 region has 11 residues. The CDR3 loop reads CASRRVTEAFF. Looking up the rest from reference TRBV5-8 and TRBJ1-1 gives the full variable domain: EAGVTQSPTHLIKTRGQQATLRCSPISGHTSVYWYQQALGLGLQFLLWYDEGEERNRGNFPPRFSGRQFPNYSSELNVNALELEDSALYLCASRRVTEAFFGQGTRLTVV.

The J gene is TRBJ2-5, the V gene TRBV9; TCRdb proposes TRBD2, but this gene call is untestable without DNA. The CDR3 extends over 15 amino acids. The germline gives CDR1 SGDLS, CDR2 YYNGEE. The CDR3 sequence: CASSAQTSGSETQYF.

The rearrangement uses TRBV7-8 and TRBJ2-7; no DNA is available, so the TRBD1 call from TCRdb remains unchecked. The CDR3 runs 18 residues. CDR1 SGHVS and CDR2 FQNEAQ come from the germline V gene. CDR3 in amino acids: CASSLAGWTGGFVYEQYF.

The CDR3 spells CASSLEEGSSYNEQFF. This chain links TRBV5-1 with TRBJ2-1; TCRdb outputs TRBD2, but without DNA this stays unchecked. This CDR3 spans 16 amino acids. Germline values: CDR1 SGHRS, CDR2 YFSETQ.

This sequence joins TRBV5-5 and TRBJ1-5. This CDR3 is 17 amino acids long. Germline assignment: CDR1 SGHKS and CDR2 YYEKEE (reference sequence). The CDR3: CASSRSEQRINGQPQHF.

The chain carries TRBV7-9 and TRBJ1-1; the TCRdb call, TRBD1, lacks DNA for checking. Germline V gene sequence: CDR1 SEHNR, CDR2 FQNEAQ (reference sequence). The CDR3 loop spans 14 amino acids. The CDR3 sequence is CASSHIGGSTEAFF.

The chain combines TRBV7-2 with TRBJ2-5; TCRdb names TRBD2, which stays unverified in the absence of DNA. CDR3 length: 13 amino acids. From germline, CDR1 is SGHTA and CDR2 FQGNSA. CDR3 sequence: CASSSQSSGTQYF.

The chain combines TRBV5-1 with TRBJ1-1. Germline CDR1 and CDR2: SGHRS and YFSETQ. The CDR3 covers 14 residues. This chain's CDR3 is CASSNRDSGTEAFF.

V is TRBV5-1 and J is TRBJ2-1; the D call of TRBD1 rests on TCRdb alone, since no DNA is present to check it. This CDR3 spans 14 amino acids. Looked up from germline, CDR1 is SGHRS and CDR2 is YFSETQ. The CDR3: CASTVGEVANEQFF. Complete variable domain (other parts from reference TRBV5-1 and TRBJ2-1): KAGVTQTPRYLIKTRGQQVTLSCSPISGHRSVSWYQQTPGQGLQFLFEYFSETQRNKGNFPGRFSGRQFSNSRSEMNVSTLELGDSALYLCASTVGEVANEQFFGPGTRLTVL.

The CDR3 loop is CASSPGQSYGYTF. This chain uses TRBV7-2 with TRBJ1-2; TCRdb reports TRBD1, a call that lacks DNA to check it against. This CDR3 contains 13 residues. The germline gives CDR1 SGHTA, CDR2 FQGNSA.

The chain carries TRBV20-1 and TRBJ2-5. CDR1 DFQATT and CDR2 SNEGSKA come from the germline V gene (reference sequence). The CDR3 sequence is 11 residues long. CDR3: CSARDRQTQYF.

The chain uses TRBV30 and TRBJ2-2; TCRdb returns TRBD1, unconfirmable since there is no DNA. Looked up from germline, CDR1 is GTSNPN and CDR2 is SVGIG (reference sequence). CDR3 length: 15 residues. The CDR3 loop is CAWSPRTGLTGELFF.

The chain joins TRBV5-1 to TRBJ2-1; TCRdb gives TRBD1 as the D gene, but with no DNA this cannot be confirmed. This CDR3 has 15 amino acids. Germline V lookup: CDR1 SGHRS, CDR2 YFSETQ. The CDR3 sequence: CASSEGTISYNEQFF.

The CDR3 reads CASSPWEGGSDGYTF. The V gene is TRBV5-1, the J gene TRBJ1-2; TCRdb lists TRBD1, though no DNA is available to test this call. This CDR3 is built from 15 residues. Per germline, CDR1 SGHRS and CDR2 YFSETQ.

This rearrangement joins TRBV7-8 to TRBJ1-4; TCRdb gives TRBD1 as the D gene, but with no DNA this cannot be confirmed. Germline V gene sequence: CDR1 SGHVS, CDR2 FQNEAQ. This CDR3 is built from 15 residues. CDR3 protein: CASSGPGTTNEKLFF.